The present TCR beta chain was sequenced within a study of T cells in Graves' hyperthyroidism and ophthalmopathy. Study-wide results and caveats: Ophthalmopathy got predicted by the model a median around 6.6 months before its onset.

Patients showing uncontrolled infection, other autoimmune disease, pregnancy or lactation were ineligible. The diagnostic basis comprised clinical symptoms, serum thyroxine and TRAb, thyroid ultrasound and orbital computed tomography. Researchers amplified the TCR beta CDR3 regions from RNA transcripts. Initially, a first-round RT-PCR of the TCR CDR3 employed the HTBI primer set. One entry per CDR3 protein, called by TCRdb with MiXCR from the multiplex PCR reads. The data contain about 640,000 distinct CDR3 sequences, 20% to 25% of them singletons. This CDR3 has 13 amino acids. CDR1 and CDR2 from the germline V gene are MNHEY and SVGEGT. This clonotype was found a few times. No antigen is known for it. Relative to the germline gene, one junction end is altered; a read error may explain this.

The chain couples TRBV6-2 or TRBV6-3 to TRBJ2-1; 8 nucleotides match TRBD2. This TCR was recovered from a man aged 30 to 39 with Graves' ophthalmopathy. Sequencing input: blood. The DNA of the CDR3 is TGTGCCACCTCAAATAGCGGGAACAACGAGCAGTTCTTC. It is translated as CATSNSGNNEQFF.